This T cell receptor (beta chain) was captured in a study of blood T cell repertoires in COVID-19. Study overall: From the United States, Italy and Spain came samples of acute and convalescent COVID-19. The cDNA or gDNA used as material had been derived from T cells, B-cell-depleted T cells, or PBMCs.

As processed by the authors: Amplification from reference gene primers served as the basis for estimated nucleated cell counts. TCRdb's copy holds only in-frame clones and misses some; the assay was immunoSEQ multiplex PCR. V, J and clone size reflect that table, while D and trimming were determined from the DNA. The sample yields about 48,000 clones, 65% to 90% seen once. Germline-derived CDR1 and CDR2 are SNHLY and FYNNEI. The CDR3 loop spans 13 amino acids. V was trimmed by 10 bases and J by 2 bases, leaving 14 bases between them. This sequence originates from a woman at least 80 years old with acute or convalescent COVID-19. J is TRBJ1-1 and V is TRBV2; a possible D gene is TRBD1 (6 bases). The sample comprised peripheral blood. CDR3 in amino acids: CATRGDINTEAFF. The CDR3 DNA reads as TGTGCCACCCGAGGGGACATTAACACTGAAGCTTTCTTT.